One sample yielded the 6 T cell receptor beta chains listed below, sequenced in a study of cytomegalovirus exposure and HLA in healthy donors. The PCR had 60 Vbeta and 13 Jbeta primers. Assay used: immunoSEQ multiplex PCR; TCRdb lists only in-frame clones, some missing. Of about 160,000 clones listed, about 88% were seen once; the top ten hold under 2%. The material sequenced was PBMCs. The receptors were sampled from a woman between 18 and 30 years old in good health and CMV-seronegative.

Of note for this clone: The junction differs from germline at one of its ends, possibly a read error. The chain is built from TRBV7-9 and TRBJ2-3; 7 nucleotides match TRBD2. Germline values: CDR1 SEHNR, CDR2 FQNEAQ (reference sequence). The CDR3 has 17 amino acids. CDR3 region: CSSSTSVRGFSTDTQYF. Here the CDR3 DNA reads TGTTCCAGCAGTACCTCCGTGCGGGGGTTTAGCACAGATACGCAGTATTTT.

The chain carries TRBV2 and TRBJ1-1; D gene unclear. V lost 8 bases to trimming and J lost 0 bases, with 13 bases between them. The V gene's germline CDR1 is SNHLY and CDR2 FYNNEI. The CDR3 consists of 14 residues. CDR3 region: CASSQTTMNTEAFF. The DNA for the CDR3 is TGTGCCAGCTCACAAACCACGATGAACACTGAAGCTTTCTTT.

This clone appeared a single time. The V gene is TRBV27, the J gene TRBJ2-3; perhaps TRBD2 as D (6 bases). The CDR3 is made up of 12 amino acids. The V gene lost 3 bases and the J gene lost 6 bases, with 7 bases spanning the gap. Germline assignment: CDR1 MNHEY and CDR2 SMNVEV (reference sequence). In DNA form, the CDR3 reads TGTGCCAGCAGTTTGGAGGGGGATACGCAGTATTTT. Protein sequence: CASSLEGDTQYF.

This chain links TRBV5-6 with TRBJ2-1; D may be TRBD2 (5 bases). The germline CDR1 and CDR2 sequences are SGHDT and YYEEEE. The CDR3 contains 16 residues. V gave up 3 bases and J gave up 4 bases, with 17 bases separating them. DNA of the CDR3: TGTGCCAGCAGCTCGTCTTCGGGGTTCTCGTACAATGAGCAGTTCTTC. Its translation: CASSSSSGFSYNEQFF.

The rearrangement uses TRBV27 and TRBJ2-7; D may be TRBD1 (7 bases). The CDR3 has 17 residues. V was cut by 2 bases and J by 0 bases, with 17 bases left in between. CDR1 and CDR2 from the germline V gene are MNHEY and SMNVEV (reference sequence). The DNA of the CDR3 is TGTGCCAGCAGTTTAACGGCAGGCCAGGGGGGCTCCTACGAGCAGTACTTC. Its translation is CASSLTAGQGGSYEQYF.

Note on this clone: One end of the junction does not line up with germline, which may come from a read error. This chain joins TRBV9 and TRBJ2-2; possible D gene TRBD1, 6 bases. The germline V gene encodes CDR1 SGDLS and CDR2 YYNGEE. The CDR3 contains 15 residues. CDR3 nucleotide sequence: TGTGCCAGCAGCGTAGACCAGGGGAACGCCGGGGAGCTGTTTTTT. It encodes CASSVDQGNAGELFF.